Below, 22 T cell receptor beta chains from the same sample are listed, as sequenced in a study of blood T cells in healthy people across ages. A second roughly 6 to 12 cycle PCR used barcoded and J-beta primers. TCRdb processed the 5' RACE reads anew with MiXCR; each CDR3 protein has one entry. The top ten hold approximately 22% of the sample, which has 700,000 to 950,000 distinct CDR3 sequences, roughly two fifths seen once. Sequencing input: blood. These receptors were collected from a woman in her sixties or seventies in good health.

This clonotype has only a few counts. The genes are TRBV15 and TRBJ2-7; D not resolved. Germline V gives CDR1 LNHNV, CDR2 YYDKDF (reference sequence). The CDR3 is 14 residues long. V gave up 0 bases and J gave up 3 bases, with 9 bases separating them. The CDR3 here is CATSRDNRVYEQYF. CDR3 in DNA: TGTGCCACCAGCAGAGATAACAGAGTCTACGAGCAGTACTTC.

This chain joins TRBV4-2 and TRBJ1-6; a weak D match, TRBD1 (5 bases). CDR3 length: 16 residues. In germline, CDR1 is LGHNA, CDR2 YNFKEQ. V dropped 1 base and J dropped 9 bases, with 16 bases sitting between them. The CDR3 loop reads CASSQGRDRSSSPLHF. The DNA of the CDR3 is TGTGCCAGCAGCCAAGGTCGGGACCGCTCGAGTTCACCCCTCCACTTT.

The chain recombines TRBV15 with TRBJ2-3; D remains unclear. The CDR3 runs to 16 residues. V dropped 0 bases and J dropped 2 bases, with 12 bases sitting between them. Germline values: CDR1 LNHNV, CDR2 YYDKDF (reference sequence). The CDR3 DNA follows: TGTGCCACCAGCAGAGAGGGTGGCGGTAACACAGATACGCAGTATTTT. Amino acid sequence: CATSREGGGNTDTQYF. Together with reference TRBV15 and TRBJ2-3, the CDR3 gives the full variable domain: DAMVIQNPRYQVTQFGKPVTLSCSQTLNHNVMYWYQQKSSQAPKLLFHYYDKDFNNEADTPDNFQSRRPNTSFCFLDIRSPGLGDTAMYLCATSREGGGNTDTQYFGPGTRLTVL.

The chain couples TRBV7-8 to TRBJ1-5; TRBD1 aligns across 9 bases. Germline loops: CDR1 SGHVS, CDR2 FQNEAQ. Trimming at V came to 2 bases and at J to 3 bases, leaving 11 bases not matched to a gene. This CDR3 is built from 18 residues. In nucleotides, the CDR3 is TGTGCCAGCAGCTTATCCGGGACAGGGAACCCCCACAATCAGCCCCAGCATTTT. The encoded protein is CASSLSGTGNPHNQPQHF.

The rearrangement joins TRBV29-1 to TRBJ1-4; a weak D match, TRBD1 (5 bases). The germline CDR1 and CDR2 sequences are SQVTM and ANQGSEA. This CDR3 has 14 residues. V was trimmed by 3 bases and J by 3 bases, leaving 11 bases between them. CDR3 nucleotide sequence: TGCAGCGTTGACTCTGGGGGAGCTAATGAAAAACTGTTTTTT. It encodes CSVDSGGANEKLFF. Using reference TRBV29-1 and TRBJ1-4 for the parts outside the CDR3, the full variable domain is SAVISQKPSRDICQRGTSLTIQCQVDSQVTMMFWYRQQPGQSLTLIATANQGSEATYESGFVIDKFPISRPNLTFSTLTVSNMSPEDSSIYLCSVDSGGANEKLFFGSGTQLSVL.

This clonotype turned up a few times. This chain links TRBV2 with TRBJ2-1; 7 nucleotides match TRBD2. Trimming cost V 2 bases and J 6 bases; bases outside gene matches: 10. The CDR3 has 16 residues. Germline V gene lookup returns CDR1 SNHLY and CDR2 FYNNEI. CDR3 nucleotides: TGTGCCAGCAGTGAAAAGCGGGGTCTAGCGAGCAATGAGCAGTTCTTC. Residues: CASSEKRGLASNEQFF.

The rearrangement uses TRBV9 and TRBJ2-2; 7 positions agree with TRBD2. Germline V gene lookup returns CDR1 SGDLS and CDR2 YYNGEE. V was pared by 9 bases and J by 0 bases, with 5 bases of the junction left unmatched. The length of the CDR3 is 14 residues. The CDR3 spells CATQAGTNTGELFF. The CDR3 region has the DNA TGTGCCACCCAAGCGGGGACGAACACCGGGGAGCTGTTTTTT.

V gene TRBV7-3 combines with J gene TRBJ2-3, with TRBD2 matching over 8 bases. There are 15 residues in the CDR3. The V gene's germline CDR1 is SGHTA and CDR2 FQGTGA. The V segment lost 1 base and the J segment 3 bases; nucleotides outside the gene matches: 3. CDR3 protein: CASSLNPGGTDTQYF. Written as DNA, the CDR3 is TGTGCCAGCAGCTTAAATCCGGGGGGGACAGATACGCAGTATTTT.

The gene calls are TRBV6-5 and TRBJ1-5; D is unclear. The V end lost 6 bases, the J end lost 6 bases, and 12 bases lay between the germline ends. The CDR3 loop spans 13 amino acids. Germline V gene lookup returns CDR1 MNHEY and CDR2 SVGAGI. CDR3 sequence reads: CASSPEGTQPQHF. The CDR3 coding sequence is TGTGCCAGCAGCCCTGAGGGTACTCAGCCCCAGCATTTT.

This chain connects TRBV5-1 to TRBJ2-1, with 9 nucleotides matching TRBD1. After removal of 0 bases from V and 10 bases from J, the junction contained 8 bases not matched to a gene. CDR3 length: 15 amino acids. Germline lookup yields CDR1 SGHRS and CDR2 YFSETQ. The CDR3 DNA sequence: TGCGCCAGCAGCTTGGGCCGGGACAGGGAGTCCGAGCAGTTCTTC. Residues: CASSLGRDRESEQFF.

The gene calls are TRBV5-5 and TRBJ2-1; 11 bases match TRBD2. There are 16 residues in the CDR3. Germline lookup yields CDR1 SGHKS and CDR2 YYEKEE (reference sequence). J lost 4 bases, V lost 0 bases, and 3 bases had no gene match. CDR3 in DNA: TGTGCCAGCAGCTTGGGACTAGCGGGAAATTACAATGAGCAGTTCTTC. This encodes CASSLGLAGNYNEQFF.

The sample holds many counts of this clonotype. The chain links TRBV10-3 to TRBJ2-7, with TRBD1 identical over 8 bases. The J call may be mistaken, given a closer DNA end match to TRBJ2-4. The germline gives CDR1 ENHRY, CDR2 SYGVKD. The CDR3 covers 13 residues. CDR3 in amino acids: CAISEGQGDIQYF. CDR3 in DNA: TGTGCCATCAGTGAAGGACAGGGAGACATTCAGTACTTC.

This chain links TRBV7-9 with TRBJ2-1; 13 nucleotides line up with TRBD2. The CDR3 is made up of 16 amino acids. V trimming: 2 bases; J trimming: 7 bases; junction bases outside the gene matches: 5. Germline loops: CDR1 SEHNR, CDR2 FQNEAQ (reference sequence). CDR3 region: CASSLRGTSGTNEQFF. The CDR3 nucleotides read TGTGCCAGCAGCTTAAGAGGGACTAGCGGGACAAATGAGCAGTTCTTC.

There are many counts of this clonotype. This sequence joins TRBV12-3 or TRBV12-4 and TRBJ2-5, with no clear D. The CDR3 covers 13 residues. Trimming pared 3 bases from V and 2 bases from J, leaving 7 bases between. The CDR3 region is CASSFPDQETQYF. CDR3 in DNA: TGTGCCAGCAGTTTTCCCGATCAAGAGACCCAGTACTTC.

This chain uses TRBV14 with TRBJ2-5; the D is unclear. V shed 0 bases and J shed 5 bases, with 19 bases lying between them. Germline loops: CDR1 SGHDN, CDR2 FVKESK. The CDR3 covers 17 residues. The CDR3 DNA sequence: TGTGCCAGCAGCCAAGATAGCCCTTTGTGGGCTGGGGAGACCCAGTACTTC. Its protein is CASSQDSPLWAGETQYF. The complete variable domain, with remaining parts taken from reference TRBV14 and TRBJ2-5, reads EAGVTQFPSHSVIEKGQTVTLRCDPISGHDNLYWYRRVMGKEIKFLLHFVKESKQDESGMPNNRFLAERTGGTYSTLKVQPAELEDSGVYFCASSQDSPLWAGETQYFGPGTRLLVL.

This rearrangement joins TRBV20-1 to TRBJ2-3; TRBD1 aligns across 8 bases. The CDR3 sequence is 15 residues long. V lost 6 bases and J lost 0; bases outside the gene matches: 8. Germline V CDR1 and CDR2: DFQATT, SNEGSKA (reference sequence). The CDR3 DNA follows: TGCAGTGCCGATGGACAGGGCCAAAGCACAGATACGCAGTATTTT. This codes for CSADGQGQSTDTQYF.

This clonotype was seen ten or more times. The chain recombines TRBV9 with TRBJ2-5; D remains unclear. The CDR3 covers 14 residues. Germline V gene lookup returns CDR1 SGDLS and CDR2 YYNGEE. Trimming cost V 0 bases and J 1 base, with 7 bases left between them. The CDR3 is CASSVAEAQETQYF. CDR3 DNA: TGTGCCAGCAGCGTAGCAGAGGCCCAAGAGACCCAGTACTTC.

The sample holds one count of this clonotype. V is TRBV6-5 and J is TRBJ2-1, with 9 bases identical to TRBD2. This CDR3 has 16 amino acids. After removal of 6 bases from V and 8 bases from J, the junction contained 14 bases not matched to a gene. CDR1 is MNHEY, CDR2 SVGAGI, per germline. CDR3 DNA: TGTGCCAGCAGGGGAGACGGGAGCGGGGGGAGTGATGAGCAGTTCTTC. Translated, it gives CASRGDGSGGSDEQFF.

This clonotype has more than one count but fewer than ten. The V and J genes are TRBV20-1 and TRBJ2-3; 10 bases align to TRBD2. The CDR3 covers 15 residues. Germline CDR1 reads DFQATT; CDR2 reads SNEGSKA (reference sequence). The V segment lost 3 bases and the J segment 2 bases; nucleotides outside the gene matches: 5. DNA of the CDR3: TGCAGTGCTAGTCGCCTAGCGGGGGACACAGATACGCAGTATTTT. This gives the protein CSASRLAGDTDTQYF.

The chain combines TRBV6-5 with TRBJ2-7; 7 nucleotides line up with TRBD1. The DNA end favors TRBJ2-5, so the J call may be wrong. This CDR3 region has 15 residues. CDR1 and CDR2 from the germline V gene are MNHEY and SVGAGI. CDR3 protein: CASSYSRGQGETQYF. In DNA, the CDR3 is TGTGCCAGCAGTTACTCGAGGGGGCAGGGAGAGACCCAGTACTTC.

This clonotype was seen only a few times. The J gene is TRBJ2-1, the V gene TRBV11-2, with a possible D match to TRBD2 (5 bases). CDR1 is SGHAT, CDR2 FQNNGV, per germline. The germline V and J ends were trimmed by 5 bases and 10 bases, with 15 bases remaining between them. The CDR3 is 13 amino acids. The CDR3 bases are TGTGCCAGCAGCGTACTAGGCCCCGGAGAGCAGTTCTTC. It is translated as CASSVLGPGEQFF.

J is TRBJ2-2 and V is TRBV11-2; D unresolved. The CDR3 is 13 amino acids. Trimming stripped 5 bases from V and 2 bases from J, with 6 bases between. Germline CDR1 SGHAT, CDR2 FQNNGV. CDR3 residues: CASSLINTGELFF. In DNA, the CDR3 is TGTGCCAGCAGCCTTATTAACACCGGGGAGCTGTTTTTT.